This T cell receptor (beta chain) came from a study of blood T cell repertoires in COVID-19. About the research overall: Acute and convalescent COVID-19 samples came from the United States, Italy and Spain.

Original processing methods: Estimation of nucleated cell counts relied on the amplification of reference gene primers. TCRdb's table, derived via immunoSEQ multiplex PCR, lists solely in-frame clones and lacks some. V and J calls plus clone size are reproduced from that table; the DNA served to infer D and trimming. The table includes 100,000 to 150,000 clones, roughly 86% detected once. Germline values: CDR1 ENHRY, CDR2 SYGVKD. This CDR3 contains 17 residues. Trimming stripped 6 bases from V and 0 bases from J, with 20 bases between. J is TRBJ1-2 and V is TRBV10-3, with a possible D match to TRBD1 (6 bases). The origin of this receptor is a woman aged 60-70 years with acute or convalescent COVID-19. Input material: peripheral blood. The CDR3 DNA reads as TGTGCCATCAGGCCGGGACAAGAGAGGGGGTCTAACTATGGCTACACCTTC. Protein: CAIRPGQERGSNYGYTF.